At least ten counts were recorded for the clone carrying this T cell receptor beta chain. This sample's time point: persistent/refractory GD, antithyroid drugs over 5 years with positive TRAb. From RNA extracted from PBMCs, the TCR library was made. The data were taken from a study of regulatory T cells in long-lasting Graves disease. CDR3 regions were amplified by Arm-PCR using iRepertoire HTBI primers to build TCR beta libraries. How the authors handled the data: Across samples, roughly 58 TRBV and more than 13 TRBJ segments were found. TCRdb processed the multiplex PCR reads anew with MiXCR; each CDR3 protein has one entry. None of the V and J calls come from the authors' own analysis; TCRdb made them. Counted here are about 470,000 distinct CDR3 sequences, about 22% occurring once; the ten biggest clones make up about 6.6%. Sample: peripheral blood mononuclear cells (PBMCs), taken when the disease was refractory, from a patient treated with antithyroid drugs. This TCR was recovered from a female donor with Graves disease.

CDR3 DNA: TGTGCCAGCACCCTCGGGGGACAGCAAGAGACCCAGTACTTC. This codes for CASTLGGQQETQYF. The genes are TRBV28 and TRBJ2-5; D might be TRBD1 (7 bases). The CDR3 contains 14 residues. The germline V gene encodes CDR1 MDHEN and CDR2 SYDVKM. V was clipped by 7 bases and J by 2 bases, with 14 bases between them.